This T cell receptor (beta chain) was recovered during a study of identifying expanded T cells in peripheral blood. TCRdb's table, derived via immunoSEQ multiplex PCR, lists solely in-frame clones and lacks some. The sample includes around 120,000 clones, roughly 90% of them seen just once. The sequenced sample consisted of blood. The sequence came from a person aged 18 to 75 in good health.

CDR3 DNA: TGCAGCGCATCCTCTAGCGGGGGGGCCACAGATACGCAGTATTTT. Translated, it gives CSASSSGGATDTQYF. The chain joins TRBV29-1 to TRBJ2-3; TRBD2 matches 12 bases. Germline V gene data show CDR1 as SQVTM and CDR2 as ANQGSEA. V was pared by 7 bases and J by 2 bases, with 7 bases of the junction left unmatched. The CDR3 loop spans 15 amino acids.